Shown below are 2 T cell receptor beta chains from a single sample sequenced in a study of monozygotic twins with inflammatory bowel disease. TCRdb processed the 5' RACE reads again and assigns one entry to each CDR3 protein, with no DNA. The listing records hundreds of thousands of distinct CDR3 sequences. What was sequenced was blood. Source of these receptors: a human donor with ulcerative colitis or Crohn's disease, or a healthy co-twin of an affected twin (not recorded which).

This chain links TRBV4-3 with TRBJ2-1; the D call from TCRdb, TRBD2, cannot be confirmed without DNA. The CDR3 length is 16 residues. Per the germline V gene, CDR1 is LGHNA and CDR2 is YSLEER. CDR3 sequence: CASSQDGGGGYNEQFF.

This chain links TRBV20-1 with TRBJ2-5; the TCRdb call, TRBD2, lacks DNA for checking. Germline CDR1 is DFQATT and CDR2 is SNEGSKA (reference sequence). CDR3 length: 12 residues. CDR3 sequence: CSVEGLQETQYF.